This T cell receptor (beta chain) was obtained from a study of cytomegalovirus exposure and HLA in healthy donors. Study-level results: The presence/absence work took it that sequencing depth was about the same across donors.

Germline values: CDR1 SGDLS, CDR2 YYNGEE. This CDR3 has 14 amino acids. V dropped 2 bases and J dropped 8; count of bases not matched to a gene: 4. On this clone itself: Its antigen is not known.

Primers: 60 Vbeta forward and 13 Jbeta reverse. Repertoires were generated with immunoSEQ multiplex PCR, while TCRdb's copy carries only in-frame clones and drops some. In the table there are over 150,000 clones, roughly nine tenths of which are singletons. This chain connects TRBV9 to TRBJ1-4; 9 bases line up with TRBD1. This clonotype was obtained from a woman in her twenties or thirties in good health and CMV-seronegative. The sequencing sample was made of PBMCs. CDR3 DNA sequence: TGTGCCAGCAGCGTGGGACAGGGAGGGGAAAAACTGTTTTTT. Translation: CASSVGQGGEKLFF. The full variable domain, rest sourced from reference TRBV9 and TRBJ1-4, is DSGVTQTPKHLITATGQRVTLRCSPRSGDLSVYWYQQSLDQGLQFLIQYYNGEERAKGNILERFSAQQFPDLHSELNLSSLELGDSALYFCASSVGQGGEKLFFGSGTQLSVL.